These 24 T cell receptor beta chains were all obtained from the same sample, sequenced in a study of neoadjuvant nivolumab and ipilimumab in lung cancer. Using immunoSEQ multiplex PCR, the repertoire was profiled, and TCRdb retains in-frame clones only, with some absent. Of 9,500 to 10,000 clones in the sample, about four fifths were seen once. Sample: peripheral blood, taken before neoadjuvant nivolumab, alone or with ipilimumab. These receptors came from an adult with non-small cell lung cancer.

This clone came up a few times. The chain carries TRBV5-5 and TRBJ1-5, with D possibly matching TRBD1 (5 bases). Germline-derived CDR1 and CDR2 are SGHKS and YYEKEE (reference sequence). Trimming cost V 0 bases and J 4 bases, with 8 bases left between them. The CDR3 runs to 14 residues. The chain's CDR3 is CASSLATVNQPQHF. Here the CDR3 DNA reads TGTGCCAGCAGCTTGGCGACAGTTAATCAGCCCCAGCATTTT.

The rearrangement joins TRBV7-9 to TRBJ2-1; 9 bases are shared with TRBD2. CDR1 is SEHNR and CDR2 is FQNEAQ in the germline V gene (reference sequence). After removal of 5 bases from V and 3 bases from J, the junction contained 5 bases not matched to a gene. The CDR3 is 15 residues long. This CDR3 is CASSPTSGLYNEQFF. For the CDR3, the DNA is TGTGCCAGCAGCCCAACTAGCGGGCTCTACAATGAGCAGTTCTTC.

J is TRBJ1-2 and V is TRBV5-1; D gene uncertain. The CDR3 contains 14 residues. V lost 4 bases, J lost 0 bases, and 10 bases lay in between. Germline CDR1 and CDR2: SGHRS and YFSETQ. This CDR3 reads CASSQPPSNYGYTF. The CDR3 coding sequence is TGCGCCAGCAGCCAACCGCCCTCTAACTATGGCTACACCTTC.

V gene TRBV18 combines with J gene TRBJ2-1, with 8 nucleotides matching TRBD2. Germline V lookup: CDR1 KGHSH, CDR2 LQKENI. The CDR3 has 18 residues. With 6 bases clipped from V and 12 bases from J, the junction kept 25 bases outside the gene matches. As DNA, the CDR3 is TGTGCCAGCTCCCCCGGATATGCGGGAGGCCGACAGCCCTGGGGGCAGTTCTTC. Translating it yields CASSPGYAGGRQPWGQFF.

Written as DNA, the CDR3 is TGTGCCAGCAGTGCGTTCCGGAGCCTTGGCTACACCTTC. This sequence encodes CASSAFRSLGYTF. The V gene is TRBV28, the J gene TRBJ1-2; D is unclear. V was pared by 5 bases and J by 7 bases, with 14 bases between. The germline V gene has CDR1 MDHEN and CDR2 SYDVKM. The CDR3 is made up of 13 amino acids.

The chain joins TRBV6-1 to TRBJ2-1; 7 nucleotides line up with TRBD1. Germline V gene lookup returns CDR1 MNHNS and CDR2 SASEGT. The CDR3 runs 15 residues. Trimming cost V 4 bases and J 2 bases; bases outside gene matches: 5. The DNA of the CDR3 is TGTGCCAGCAGTGGCCCGGGACAGACCTACAATGAGCAGTTCTTC. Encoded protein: CASSGPGQTYNEQFF.

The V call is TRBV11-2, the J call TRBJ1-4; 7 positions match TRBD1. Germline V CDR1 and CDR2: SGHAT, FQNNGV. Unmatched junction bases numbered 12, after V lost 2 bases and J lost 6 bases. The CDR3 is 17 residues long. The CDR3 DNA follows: TGTGCCAGCAGCTTAAACTCCGCGGGGACAGTGGATGAAAAACTGTTTTTT. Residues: CASSLNSAGTVDEKLFF.

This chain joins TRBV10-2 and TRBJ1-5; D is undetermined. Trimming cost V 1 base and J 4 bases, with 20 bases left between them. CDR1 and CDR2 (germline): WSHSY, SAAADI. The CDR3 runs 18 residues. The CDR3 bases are TGCGCCAGCAGTGAGTACAACGGACCTTTCCCCATAAATCAGCCCCAGCATTTT. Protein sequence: CASSEYNGPFPINQPQHF.

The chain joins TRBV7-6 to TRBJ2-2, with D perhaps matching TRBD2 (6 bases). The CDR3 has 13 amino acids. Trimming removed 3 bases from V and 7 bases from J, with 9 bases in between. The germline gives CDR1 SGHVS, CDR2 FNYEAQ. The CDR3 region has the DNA TGTGCCAGCAGCTTCTCGGAGGGCGGGGAGCTGTTTTTT. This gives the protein CASSFSEGGELFF.

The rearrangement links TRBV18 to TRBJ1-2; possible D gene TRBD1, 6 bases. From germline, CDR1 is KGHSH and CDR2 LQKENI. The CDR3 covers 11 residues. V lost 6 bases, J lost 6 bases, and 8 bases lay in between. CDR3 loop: CASSPGDGYTF. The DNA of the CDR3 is TGTGCCAGCTCGCCAGGGGATGGCTACACCTTC.

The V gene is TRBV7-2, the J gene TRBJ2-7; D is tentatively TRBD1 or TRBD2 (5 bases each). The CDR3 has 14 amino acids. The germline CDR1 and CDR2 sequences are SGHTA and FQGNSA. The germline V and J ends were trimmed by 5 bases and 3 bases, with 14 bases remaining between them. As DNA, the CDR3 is TGTGCCAGCAGCCCGGGACCGGCGCTCTACGAGCAGTACTTC. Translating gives CASSPGPALYEQYF.

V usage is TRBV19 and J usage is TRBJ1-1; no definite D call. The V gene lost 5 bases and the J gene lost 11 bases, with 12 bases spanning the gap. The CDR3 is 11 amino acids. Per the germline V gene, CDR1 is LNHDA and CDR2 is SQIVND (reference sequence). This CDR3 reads CASSHSKNAFF. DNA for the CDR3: TGTGCCAGTAGTCACTCGAAGAACGCTTTCTTT.

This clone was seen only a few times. The CDR3 reads CASSPSGLGDTQYF. CDR3 DNA sequence: TGTGCCAGCTCACCATCCGGGCTCGGGGATACGCAGTATTTT. The chain joins TRBV18 to TRBJ2-3; D unresolved. V was cut by 2 bases and J by 6 bases, with 12 bases left in between. CDR3 length: 14 residues. Germline values: CDR1 KGHSH, CDR2 LQKENI.

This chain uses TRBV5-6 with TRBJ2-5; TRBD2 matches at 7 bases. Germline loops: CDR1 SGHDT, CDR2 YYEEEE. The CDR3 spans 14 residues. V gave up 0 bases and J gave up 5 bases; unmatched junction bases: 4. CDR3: CASSLGLAGETQYF. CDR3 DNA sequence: TGTGCCAGCAGCTTGGGACTAGCAGGGGAGACCCAGTACTTC.

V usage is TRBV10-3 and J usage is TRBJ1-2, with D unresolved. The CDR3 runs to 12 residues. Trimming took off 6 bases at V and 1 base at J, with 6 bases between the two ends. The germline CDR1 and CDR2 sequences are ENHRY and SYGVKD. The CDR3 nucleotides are TGTGCCATCAGCGGGATTAACTATGGCTACACCTTC. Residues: CAISGINYGYTF.

DNA of the CDR3: TGTGCCAGCAGCTTAGCCTTAGCCAAAAACATTCAGTACTTC. Translating gives CASSLALAKNIQYF. V usage is TRBV11-2 and J usage is TRBJ2-4; D is ambiguous. Germline loops: CDR1 SGHAT, CDR2 FQNNGV. The V gene lost 1 base and the J gene lost 0 bases, with 4 bases spanning the gap. The CDR3 length is 14 residues.

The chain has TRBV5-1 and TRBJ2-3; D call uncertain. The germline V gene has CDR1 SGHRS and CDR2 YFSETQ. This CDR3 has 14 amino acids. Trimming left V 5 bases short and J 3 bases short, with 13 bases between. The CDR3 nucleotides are TGCGCCAGCAGAGGAGTTACTGGAACAGATACGCAGTATTTT. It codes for CASRGVTGTDTQYF. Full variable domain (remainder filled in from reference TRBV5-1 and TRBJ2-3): KAGVTQTPRYLIKTRGQQVTLSCSPISGHRSVSWYQQTPGQGLQFLFEYFSETQRNKGNFPGRFSGRQFSNSRSEMNVSTLELGDSALYLCASRGVTGTDTQYFGPGTRLTVL.

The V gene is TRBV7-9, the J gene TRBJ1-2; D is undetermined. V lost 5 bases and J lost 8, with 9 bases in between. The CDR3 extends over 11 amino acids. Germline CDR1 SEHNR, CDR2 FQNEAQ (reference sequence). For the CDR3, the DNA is TGTGCCAGCAGCCTCATGGGGGGCTACACCTTC. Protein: CASSLMGGYTF.

In DNA, the CDR3 is TGTGCCAGCAGCTTCTCTAGCGGGAGCGGCGAGCAGTACTTC. Its protein is CASSFSSGSGEQYF. The genes are TRBV7-8 and TRBJ2-7; 10 bases align to TRBD2. V dropped 3 bases and J dropped 6; count of bases not matched to a gene: 5. Germline CDR1 is SGHVS and CDR2 is FQNEAQ. The CDR3 is made up of 14 amino acids.

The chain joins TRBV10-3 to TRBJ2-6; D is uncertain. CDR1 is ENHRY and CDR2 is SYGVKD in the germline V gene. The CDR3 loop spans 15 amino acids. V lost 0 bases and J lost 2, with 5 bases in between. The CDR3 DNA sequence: TGTGCCATCAGTGAGTCAGGGACTGGGGCCAACGTCCTGACTTTC. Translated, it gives CAISESGTGANVLTF.

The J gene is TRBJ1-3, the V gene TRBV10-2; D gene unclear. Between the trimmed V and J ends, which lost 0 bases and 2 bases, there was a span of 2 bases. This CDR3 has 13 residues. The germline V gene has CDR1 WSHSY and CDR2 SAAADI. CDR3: CASSESPGNTIYF. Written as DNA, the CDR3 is TGCGCCAGCAGTGAGTCACCTGGAAACACCATATATTTT.

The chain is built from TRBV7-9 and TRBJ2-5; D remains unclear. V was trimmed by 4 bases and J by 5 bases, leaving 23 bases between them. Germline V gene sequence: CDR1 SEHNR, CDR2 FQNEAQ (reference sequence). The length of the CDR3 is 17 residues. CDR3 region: CASSSLRKPRSRETQYF. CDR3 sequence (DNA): TGTGCCAGCAGCTCCCTAAGAAAGCCCAGAAGTAGGGAGACCCAGTACTTC.

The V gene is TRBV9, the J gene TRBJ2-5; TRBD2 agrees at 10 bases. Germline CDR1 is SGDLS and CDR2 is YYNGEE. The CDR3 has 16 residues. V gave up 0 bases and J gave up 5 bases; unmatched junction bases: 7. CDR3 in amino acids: CASSVGVAGGGETQYF. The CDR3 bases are TGTGCCAGCAGCGTAGGGGTAGCGGGAGGCGGCGAGACCCAGTACTTC.

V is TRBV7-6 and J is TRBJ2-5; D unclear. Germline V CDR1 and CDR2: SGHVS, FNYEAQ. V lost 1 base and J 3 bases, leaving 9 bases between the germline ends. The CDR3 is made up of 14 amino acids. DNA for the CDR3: TGTGCCAGCAGCTTAGTTTGGGCTGAAGAGACCCAGTACTTC. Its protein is CASSLVWAEETQYF.